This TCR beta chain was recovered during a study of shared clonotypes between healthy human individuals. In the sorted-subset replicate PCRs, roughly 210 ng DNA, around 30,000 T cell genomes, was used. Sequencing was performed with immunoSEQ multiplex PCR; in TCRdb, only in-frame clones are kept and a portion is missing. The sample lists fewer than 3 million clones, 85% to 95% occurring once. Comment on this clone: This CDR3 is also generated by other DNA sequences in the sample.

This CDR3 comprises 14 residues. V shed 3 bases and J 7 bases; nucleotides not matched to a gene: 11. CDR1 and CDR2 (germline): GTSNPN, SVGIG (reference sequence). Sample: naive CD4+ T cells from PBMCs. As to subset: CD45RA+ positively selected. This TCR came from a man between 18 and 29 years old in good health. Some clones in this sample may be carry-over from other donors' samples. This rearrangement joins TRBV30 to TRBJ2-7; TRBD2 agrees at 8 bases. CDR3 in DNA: TGTGCCTGGAGGGCATTGGGGCGGGAGGATGAGCAGTACTTC. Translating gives CAWRALGREDEQYF.